This T cell receptor (beta chain) was recorded in a study of T cell clones after liver transplantation. The CDR3 is 16 residues long. The V gene's germline CDR1 is LNHDA and CDR2 SQIVND (reference sequence). Trimming took 3 bases from V and 6 from J; bases not matched to a gene: 6. Sequenced by immunoSEQ multiplex PCR; TCRdb stores in-frame clones only, minus some. This table has some 50,000 clones, about 70% appearing once. Sequencing used CD4+ T cells from blood, obtained at the 22-month timepoint. The TCR sequence derives from a human patient who received a liver transplant. T cells may partly derive from the graft donor. The chain employs TRBV19 and TRBJ2-2, with 11 bases aligning to TRBD1. CDR3 coding DNA: TGTGCCAGTAGTATCGGACAGGGGGCCGGGGCCGGGGAGCTGTTTTTT. Amino acids: CASSIGQGAGAGELFF.